These 30 T cell receptor beta chains came from one sample sequenced in a study of blood T cell repertoires in COVID-19. Profiling relied on immunoSEQ multiplex PCR, and the TCRdb table lists in-frame clones only, not all of them. The table has 300,000 to 350,000 clones, just over 85% seen once; the top ten hold approximately 4.4%. The sequencing sample was made of PBMCs or T cells enriched from blood (not recorded which). The receptors shown here come from a woman in her thirties or forties with acute COVID-19.

Here the CDR3 reads CASSLDDRGVSGANVLTF. The DNA of the CDR3 is TGTGCCAGCAGCTTAGACGATCGGGGGGTATCCGGGGCCAACGTCCTGACTTTC. The J gene is TRBJ2-6, the V gene TRBV7-8; 7 nucleotides line up with TRBD2. V lost 1 base, J lost 4 bases, and 10 bases stayed unmatched. Looked up from germline, CDR1 is SGHVS and CDR2 is FQNEAQ. CDR3 length equals 18 residues. Filled out from reference TRBV7-8 and TRBJ2-6, the complete variable domain reads GAGVSQSPRYKVAKRGQDVALRCDPISGHVSLFWYQQALGQGPEFLTYFQNEAQLDKSGLPSDRFFAERPEGSVSTLKIQRTQQEDSAVYLCASSLDDRGVSGANVLTFGAGSRLTVL.

The chain links TRBV6-4 to TRBJ1-2; 10 nucleotides match TRBD1. The CDR3 has 15 amino acids. J was trimmed by 8 bases and V by 3 bases; bases with no gene match: 9. Germline V lookup: CDR1 MRHNA, CDR2 SNTAGT. The CDR3 sequence: CASSEWMGTGVGYTF. The CDR3, as DNA: TGTGCCAGCAGTGAATGGATGGGGACAGGGGTCGGCTACACCTTC.

The chain employs TRBV19 and TRBJ1-4, with a weak D call TRBD1 (6 bases). CDR3 length equals 14 residues. V lost 4 bases and J 8 bases, leaving 14 bases between the germline ends. Germline CDR1 LNHDA, CDR2 SQIVND (reference sequence). The CDR3 here is CASSSQGMREKLFF. The CDR3 nucleotides are TGTGCCAGTAGTAGCCAGGGGATGAGGGAAAAACTGTTTTTT.

The V call is TRBV4-2, the J call TRBJ1-4; D uncertain. V lost 1 base and J lost 5, with 11 bases in between. From germline, CDR1 is LGHNA and CDR2 YNFKEQ. The CDR3 is made up of 15 amino acids. The chain's CDR3 is CASSQAPGPNEKLFF. Here the CDR3 DNA reads TGTGCCAGCAGCCAAGCTCCAGGCCCCAATGAAAAACTGTTTTTT.

This sequence joins TRBV19 and TRBJ1-6; D remains unclear. V was pared by 5 bases and J by 6 bases, with 14 bases between. The germline V gene encodes CDR1 LNHDA and CDR2 SQIVND (reference sequence). The CDR3 totals 15 residues. The CDR3 loop reads CASSFPGQVNSPLHF. The DNA of the CDR3 is TGTGCCAGTAGTTTCCCTGGGCAGGTTAATTCACCCCTCCACTTT.

V and J are TRBV9 and TRBJ1-5; 12 bases match TRBD1. The junction had 13 bases not matched to a gene; V was cut back by 6 bases and J by 6 bases. This CDR3 has 17 residues. Per germline, CDR1 SGDLS and CDR2 YYNGEE. CDR3 nucleotide sequence: TGTGCCAGCACGACACCGTGGGGACAGGGGGCCTGTCAGCCCCAGCATTTT. Protein: CASTTPWGQGACQPQHF.

The V gene is TRBV3-1 (or the pseudogene TRBV3-2), the J gene TRBJ2-1; TRBD2 matches 9 bases. There are 14 residues in the CDR3. The germline V gene encodes CDR1 LGHDT and CDR2 YNNKEL (reference sequence). Trimming removed 3 bases from V and 7 bases from J; junction bases left unmatched: 4. The CDR3 region has the DNA TGTGCCAGCAGCCATTCAAGCGGGGGGAATGAGCAGTTCTTC. Its protein product is CASSHSSGGNEQFF.

The chain combines TRBV7-2 with TRBJ2-2; no clear D. V was shortened by 2 bases and J by 1 base, with 8 bases between the two germline ends. The CDR3 spans 15 residues. Germline assignment: CDR1 SGHTA and CDR2 FQGNSA. CDR3 DNA sequence: TGTGCCAGCAGCTTATTGGTACAGAACACCGGGGAGCTGTTTTTT. It yields the protein CASSLLVQNTGELFF.

J is TRBJ1-5 and V is TRBV27; D is uncertain. V was trimmed by 5 bases and J by 1 base, leaving 12 bases between them. In germline, CDR1 is MNHEY, CDR2 SMNVEV (reference sequence). The CDR3 sequence is 15 residues long. The CDR3 protein is CASSASYPSNQPQHF. The DNA of the CDR3 is TGTGCCAGCAGTGCATCCTACCCCAGCAATCAGCCCCAGCATTTT.

The V and J genes are TRBV3-1 (or the pseudogene TRBV3-2) and TRBJ1-1; 7 nucleotides match TRBD1. J was trimmed by 3 bases and V by 4 bases; bases with no gene match: 8. CDR1 LGHDT and CDR2 YNNKEL come from the germline V gene (reference sequence). The CDR3 loop spans 15 amino acids. The CDR3 reads CASSPFDRADTEAFF. The CDR3 DNA sequence: TGTGCCAGCAGCCCGTTCGACAGGGCGGACACTGAAGCTTTCTTT.

A note on this clone: The junction does not match germline at one end; this may be a read error. V is TRBV4-3 and J is TRBJ1-1, with D possibly TRBD1 on 5 matching bases. Germline-derived CDR1 and CDR2 are LGHNA and YSLEER. This CDR3 is 14 amino acids long. The CDR3 reads CASSQTAGNAEAFF. The CDR3 region has the DNA TGCGCCAGCAGCCAAACGGCAGGGAACGCTGAAGCTTTCTTT.

A few counts support this clone. The gene calls are TRBV7-9 and TRBJ1-3, with no clear D. The CDR3 runs to 13 residues. V shed 7 bases and J shed 0 bases, with 7 bases lying between them. Per the germline V gene, CDR1 is SEHNR and CDR2 is FQNEAQ (reference sequence). CDR3: CASIMRSGNTIYF. The CDR3 bases are TGTGCCAGCATCATGCGCTCTGGAAACACCATATATTTT. Together with reference TRBV7-9 and TRBJ1-3, the CDR3 gives the full variable domain: DTGVSQNPRHKITKRGQNVTFRCDPISEHNRLYWYRQTLGQGPEFLTYFQNEAQLEKSRLLSDRFSAERPKGSFSTLEIQRTEQGDSAMYLCASIMRSGNTIYFGEGSWLTVV.

The chain combines TRBV20-1 with TRBJ2-1; D is perhaps TRBD1 (5 bases). CDR1 and CDR2 from the germline V gene are DFQATT and SNEGSKA (reference sequence). V was clipped by 4 bases and J by 15 bases, with 16 bases between them. The CDR3 contains 11 residues. Here the CDR3 reads CSANHQTEVFF. CDR3 nucleotide sequence: TGCAGTGCTAACCACCAGACAGAGGTGTTCTTC.

On this clone itself: The sample holds other DNA sequences that translate to the same CDR3. This chain connects TRBV27 to TRBJ1-3; D uncertain. The CDR3 sequence is 13 residues long. V was clipped by 3 bases and J by 4 bases, with 7 bases between them. The germline CDR1 and CDR2 sequences are MNHEY and SMNVEV (reference sequence). The CDR3 nucleotides read TGTGCCAGCAGTTTTAACAGCGGAAACACCATATATTTT. It translates to CASSFNSGNTIYF.

J is TRBJ2-7 and V is TRBV28; D is unresolved. Germline values: CDR1 MDHEN, CDR2 SYDVKM. CDR3 length equals 11 residues. Trimming cost V 2 bases and J 7 bases, with 6 bases left between them. CDR3 nucleotide sequence: TGTGCCAGCAGTTTACAGAGGGAGCAGTACTTC. As protein: CASSLQREQYF. Full variable domain (outside the CDR3, taken from reference TRBV28 and TRBJ2-7): DVKVTQSSRYLVKRTGEKVFLECVQDMDHENMFWYRQDPGLGLRLIYFSYDVKMKEKGDIPEGYSVSREKKERFSLILESASTNQTSMYLCASSLQREQYFGPGTRLTVT.

The chain combines TRBV13 with TRBJ2-1; no reliable D call. Germline values: CDR1 PRHDT, CDR2 FYEKMQ (reference sequence). V lost 5 bases to trimming and J lost 7 bases, with 18 bases between them. The CDR3 contains 15 residues. The CDR3, as DNA: TGTGCCAGCAGCCCCACGGGTGAAAGTCTGAATGAGCAGTTCTTC. Translated: CASSPTGESLNEQFF.

CDR3 DNA sequence: TGTGCCAGCAGTTACGGCGGGAACTCCTACGAGCAGTACTTC. Amino acids: CASSYGGNSYEQYF. V gene TRBV6-2 or TRBV6-3 combines with J gene TRBJ2-7; D perhaps matches TRBD2 (6 bases). V was shortened by 2 bases and J by 0 bases, with 8 bases between the two germline ends. This CDR3 is built from 14 residues. Germline CDR1 and CDR2: MNHEY and SVGEGT.

V is TRBV24-1 and J is TRBJ2-1; TRBD1 matches 7 bases. V dropped 10 bases and J dropped 6; count of bases not matched to a gene: 5. Germline assignment: CDR1 KGHDR and CDR2 SFDVKD. The CDR3 is 12 residues long. Here the CDR3 DNA reads TGTGCCACAGGGGGCGATCTCAATGAGCAGTTCTTC. Residues: CATGGDLNEQFF.

The chain employs TRBV7-2 and TRBJ1-5; 7 bases are a match to TRBD1. Germline V gives CDR1 SGHTA, CDR2 FQGNSA. The CDR3 extends over 13 amino acids. The V and J ends lost 5 bases and 2 bases, in that order; junction bases with no gene match: 0. CDR3 sequence (DNA): TGTGCCAGCAGCCAGGGGGGCAATCAGCCCCAGCATTTT. Encoded protein: CASSQGGNQPQHF. Drawing the rest from reference TRBV7-2 and TRBJ1-5, the complete variable domain is GAGVSQSPSNKVTEKGKDVELRCDPISGHTALYWYRQSLGQGLEFLIYFQGNSAPDKSGLPSDRFSAERTGGSVSTLTIQRTQQEDSAVYLCASSQGGNQPQHFGDGTRLSIL.

The chain combines TRBV7-3 with TRBJ1-1; TRBD1 matches at 9 bases. V gave up 4 bases and J gave up 2 bases; unmatched junction bases: 2. Germline-derived CDR1 and CDR2 are SGHTA and FQGTGA. This CDR3 has 14 residues. CDR3 residues: CASSSGQGNTEAFF. The CDR3 nucleotides read TGTGCCAGCAGCTCGGGACAGGGTAACACTGAAGCTTTCTTT.

V and J are TRBV2 and TRBJ1-1, with D hard to call. Germline V gene data show CDR1 as SNHLY and CDR2 as FYNNEI. This CDR3 is built from 13 residues. V was trimmed by 5 bases and J by 1 base, leaving 8 bases between them. The CDR3 DNA sequence: TGTGCCAGCAGTCGAGATCAGAACACTGAAGCTTTCTTT. It codes for CASSRDQNTEAFF.

This clone was recorded once. This rearrangement joins TRBV29-1 to TRBJ2-1; 7 bases are shared with TRBD2. The CDR3 loop spans 12 amino acids. Trimming took 6 bases from V and 8 from J; bases not matched to a gene: 7. The V gene's germline CDR1 is SQVTM and CDR2 ANQGSEA. The CDR3 region is CSVLPGGDEQFF. CDR3 coding DNA: TGCAGCGTCTTACCTGGGGGGGATGAGCAGTTCTTC.

The genes are TRBV7-9 and TRBJ2-7; D gene uncertain. The V and J ends lost 0 bases and 1 base respectively, with 7 bases between them. Germline V gives CDR1 SEHNR, CDR2 FQNEAQ (reference sequence). CDR3 length equals 14 residues. The CDR3 nucleotides read TGTGCCAGCAGCTTAGCCCTGTTGTCCTACGAGCAGTACTTC. This codes for CASSLALLSYEQYF.

CDR3 residues: CASSFETGELFF. The CDR3 coding sequence is TGTGCCAGCAGCTTTGAGACCGGGGAGCTGTTTTTT. The rearrangement joins TRBV7-9 to TRBJ2-2; the D is unclear. The CDR3 contains 12 residues. The germline gives CDR1 SEHNR, CDR2 FQNEAQ (reference sequence). Trimming removed 3 bases from V and 5 bases from J, with 4 bases in between.

This clone was seen a few times. The V and J genes are TRBV5-4 and TRBJ2-7; 8 bases are shared with TRBD1. CDR3 length: 14 residues. Germline CDR1 SGHNT, CDR2 YYREEE (reference sequence). V shed 4 bases, J shed 3 bases, and the junction held 6 bases outside the gene matches. Here the CDR3 reads CASSGQGSVYEQYF. For the CDR3, the DNA is TGTGCCAGCAGCGGACAGGGTAGCGTCTACGAGCAGTACTTC.

This chain uses TRBV9 with TRBJ1-1; the D is unclear. This CDR3 has 14 amino acids. The V end lost 0 bases, the J end lost 8 bases, and 14 bases lay between the germline ends. Germline V gene sequence: CDR1 SGDLS, CDR2 YYNGEE. CDR3 loop: CASSVAPGEVEAFF. The DNA of the CDR3 is TGTGCCAGCAGCGTAGCTCCTGGGGAGGTGGAAGCTTTCTTT. The whole variable domain, remainder taken from reference TRBV9 and TRBJ1-1, is DSGVTQTPKHLITATGQRVTLRCSPRSGDLSVYWYQQSLDQGLQFLIQYYNGEERAKGNILERFSAQQFPDLHSELNLSSLELGDSALYFCASSVAPGEVEAFFGQGTRLTVV.

This chain uses TRBV6-1 with TRBJ2-3; TRBD2 matches 11 bases. J lost 5 bases, V lost 2 bases, and 12 bases had no gene match. Germline V gene sequence: CDR1 MNHNS, CDR2 SASEGT. The CDR3 length is 18 residues. This CDR3 is CASSETGTSGSLGDTQYF. The CDR3 nucleotides are TGTGCCAGCAGTGAAACGGGAACTAGCGGGAGTTTAGGAGATACGCAGTATTTT.

V is TRBV7-8 and J is TRBJ1-1, with TRBD1 identical over 8 bases. This CDR3 has 14 residues. Per germline, CDR1 SGHVS and CDR2 FQNEAQ. The J segment lost 7 bases and the V segment lost 6 bases, leaving 10 bases of the junction unmatched. The DNA for the CDR3 is TGTGCCAGCAGATACAGGGGGACGAGGGGTGAAGCTTTCTTT. Its protein is CASRYRGTRGEAFF.

The V and J genes are TRBV7-2 and TRBJ2-7; D not certain. V was shortened by 4 bases and J by 4 bases, with 5 bases between the two germline ends. Germline CDR1 is SGHTA and CDR2 is FQGNSA. The CDR3 loop spans 11 amino acids. The CDR3 is CASSSVYEQYF. The CDR3 DNA follows: TGTGCCAGCAGCTCGGTTTACGAGCAGTACTTC.

The V and J genes are TRBV11-2 and TRBJ2-7, with 7 bases that match TRBD1. The germline CDR1 and CDR2 sequences are SGHAT and FQNNGV. With 2 bases clipped from V and 2 bases from J, the junction kept 15 bases outside the gene matches. CDR3 length: 18 residues. CDR3 residues: CASSLSSQVGGSTYEQYF. The CDR3 DNA follows: TGTGCCAGCAGCTTAAGTTCTCAGGTAGGGGGCTCTACCTACGAGCAGTACTTC.